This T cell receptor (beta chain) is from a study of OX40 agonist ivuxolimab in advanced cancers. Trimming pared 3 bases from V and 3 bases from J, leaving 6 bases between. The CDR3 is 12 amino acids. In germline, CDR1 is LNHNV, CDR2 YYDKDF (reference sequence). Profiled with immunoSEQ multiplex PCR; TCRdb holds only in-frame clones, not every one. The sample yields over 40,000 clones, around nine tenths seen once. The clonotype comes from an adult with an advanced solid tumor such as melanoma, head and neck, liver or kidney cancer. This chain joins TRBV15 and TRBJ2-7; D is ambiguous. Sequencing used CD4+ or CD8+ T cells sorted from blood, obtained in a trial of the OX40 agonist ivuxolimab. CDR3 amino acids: CATSSGYYEQYF. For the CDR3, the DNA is TGTGCCACCAGCAGTGGATACTACGAGCAGTACTTC. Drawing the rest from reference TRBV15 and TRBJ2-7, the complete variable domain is DAMVIQNPRYQVTQFGKPVTLSCSQTLNHNVMYWYQQKSSQAPKLLFHYYDKDFNNEADTPDNFQSRRPNTSFCFLDIRSPGLGDTAMYLCATSSGYYEQYFGPGTRLTVT.